The present entry profiles one T cell receptor beta chain with its context. This entry belongs to a study of blood T cell repertoires in COVID-19. Authors' processing steps: Amplification with reference gene primers provided the estimates of nucleated cell counts. Assay: immunoSEQ multiplex PCR; the TCRdb copy retains only in-frame clones and omits some. That table gives V, J and clone size, and the DNA gave D and trimming. The repertoire holds about 98,000 clones, 70% to 90% seen once, with around 2% in the top ten. Specimen: peripheral blood. This receptor was taken from a man between 50 and 59 years old with active COVID-19.

As DNA, the CDR3 is TGTGCCAGCAGCCAAGAATCTTTGGCAGGGACCTACGAGCAGTACTTC. This sequence encodes CASSQESLAGTYEQYF. This sequence joins TRBV3-1 (or the pseudogene TRBV3-2) and TRBJ2-7, with D perhaps TRBD1 (5 bases). V was pared by 0 bases and J by 2 bases, with 14 bases between. Germline values: CDR1 LGHDT, CDR2 YNNKEL (reference sequence). This CDR3 region has 16 residues.